Each of the 15 T cell receptor beta chains below was sequenced from the same sample in a study of CD8 T cells in ankylosing spondylitis. Study-wide points: Ankylosing spondylitis blood appeared to carry a characteristic TCR beta motif of fewer than 10 highly homologous variants.

MiXCR, run by TCRdb on the 5' RACE reads, gives a single entry per CDR3 protein. The sample holds fewer than 550,000 distinct CDR3 sequences; over 4% are singletons and the top ten take around 3.5%. The antigens for these receptors are not known. What was sequenced was blood, either unsorted or a sorted T cell fraction (not recorded which). Every receptor here comes from a male donor with ankylosing spondylitis.

This clonotype was counted many times. This CDR3 is CASSRTSGNNEQFF. The DNA for the CDR3 is TGTGCCAGCAGTCGGACTAGCGGGAACAATGAGCAGTTCTTC. J is TRBJ2-1 and V is TRBV12-3 or TRBV12-4, with 12 bases identical to TRBD2. V shed 5 bases and J 5 bases; nucleotides not matched to a gene: 1. This CDR3 region has 14 residues.

This clonotype has at least ten counts. CDR3 nucleotides: TGTGCCAGCAGGACGGACAGGGCCTACAATGAGCAGTTCTTC. It yields the protein CASRTDRAYNEQFF. The chain recombines TRBV28 with TRBJ2-1, with 8 bases that match TRBD1. There are 14 residues in the CDR3. In germline, CDR1 is MDHEN, CDR2 SYDVKM. V gave up 6 bases and J gave up 2 bases; unmatched junction bases: 3. Filled out from reference TRBV28 and TRBJ2-1, the complete variable domain reads DVKVTQSSRYLVKRTGEKVFLECVQDMDHENMFWYRQDPGLGLRLIYFSYDVKMKEKGDIPEGYSVSREKKERFSLILESASTNQTSMYLCASRTDRAYNEQFFGPGTRLTVL.

This clonotype was observed at least ten times. The chain carries TRBV24-1 and TRBJ2-5; D is perhaps TRBD2 (6 bases). CDR3 length equals 11 residues. Looked up from germline, CDR1 is KGHDR and CDR2 is SFDVKD. Trimming pared 4 bases from V and 10 bases from J, leaving 9 bases between. This chain's CDR3 is CATSEWGVQYF. CDR3 coding DNA: TGTGCCACCAGTGAATGGGGGGTCCAGTACTTC.

This chain links TRBV19 with TRBJ2-3, with 7 bases identical to TRBD1. Trimming removed 10 bases from V and 4 bases from J; junction bases left unmatched: 8. The CDR3 spans 13 residues. Germline loops: CDR1 LNHDA, CDR2 SQIVND (reference sequence). The CDR3 protein is CATRDRASDTQYF. The CDR3 nucleotides are TGTGCCACCCGTGACAGGGCTTCAGATACGCAGTATTTT.

This clonotype occurred a few times. V is TRBV11-2 and J is TRBJ2-1; 13 bases map to TRBD2. The CDR3 runs 15 residues. From germline, CDR1 is SGHAT and CDR2 FQNNGV. Trimming cost V 5 bases and J 9 bases; bases outside gene matches: 7. The DNA for the CDR3 is TGTGCCAGCAGCGGGGGACTAGCGGGGTCCATTGAGCAGTTCTTC. Translation: CASSGGLAGSIEQFF.

This clonotype was counted ten times or more. The chain joins TRBV6-1 to TRBJ2-3; 7 positions agree with TRBD1. This CDR3 region has 15 residues. The J segment lost 5 bases and the V segment lost 8 bases, leaving 13 bases of the junction unmatched. Germline V gene sequence: CDR1 MNHNS, CDR2 SASEGT. The CDR3 coding sequence is TGTGCCAGCGCGACAGGGAAGGGTAATCGAGATACGCAGTATTTT. Translating it yields CASATGKGNRDTQYF.

This clonotype turned up a few times. The V call is TRBV7-9, the J call TRBJ2-4; D uncertain. Trimming removed 1 base at V and 3 bases at J, with 13 bases between. Germline CDR1 reads SEHNR; CDR2 reads FQNEAQ (reference sequence). The CDR3 extends over 16 amino acids. As DNA, the CDR3 is TGTGCCAGCAGCTTAGGTTTCGAAACGCGCAAAAACATTCAGTACTTC. As protein: CASSLGFETRKNIQYF.

Many counts were recorded for this clonotype. The chain is built from TRBV5-1 and TRBJ1-5; 7 nucleotides agree with TRBD1. CDR3 length: 17 residues. V was clipped by 0 bases and J by 1 base; unmatched bases: 7. The V gene's germline CDR1 is SGHRS and CDR2 YFSETQ. In DNA, the CDR3 is TGCGCCAGCAGCTTGGCCCCCACAGGGGAAAGCAATCAGCCCCAGCATTTT. As protein: CASSLAPTGESNQPQHF.

The chain joins TRBV14 to TRBJ2-3; possibly TRBD2 for D (6 bases). The ends were cut back, 0 bases at V and 4 bases at J, with 8 bases in the middle. This CDR3 comprises 14 residues. The germline gives CDR1 SGHDN, CDR2 FVKESK. In nucleotides, the CDR3 is TGTGCCAGCAGCCAAGAGGTAGCGGCAGATACGCAGTATTTT. This gives the protein CASSQEVAADTQYF.

Only a few counts were recorded for this clonotype. V gene TRBV12-5 combines with J gene TRBJ2-1; the match to TRBD1 covers 9 bases. Germline CDR1 and CDR2: LGHNT and FRNRAP. This CDR3 comprises 16 residues. Trimming cost V 6 bases and J 8 bases; bases outside gene matches: 14. As DNA, the CDR3 is TGTGCTAGTGGCCCTAGACCGGGACAGGGTGCCGATGAGCAGTTCTTC. It specifies CASGPRPGQGADEQFF.

The sample holds many counts of this clonotype. The gene calls are TRBV4-3 and TRBJ2-1, with D tentatively TRBD1 (6 bases). CDR3 length: 16 amino acids. V lost 4 bases and J lost 0, with 13 bases in between. Germline assignment: CDR1 LGHNA and CDR2 YSLEER. The CDR3 DNA sequence: TGCGCCAGCAGCCCGCTTGGGGGCTACTCCTACAATGAGCAGTTCTTC. This sequence encodes CASSPLGGYSYNEQFF.

The chain joins TRBV20-1 to TRBJ2-2; TRBD2 agrees at 11 bases. J lost 1 base, V lost 3 bases, and 4 bases had no gene match. This CDR3 contains 16 residues. Germline CDR1 is DFQATT and CDR2 is SNEGSKA (reference sequence). DNA of the CDR3: TGCAGTGCTAGCCCTACTAGCGGGGGGAACACCGGGGAGCTGTTTTTT. It is translated as CSASPTSGGNTGELFF.

This clonotype was seen repeatedly, ten times or more. The CDR3 reads CASSMTSGSAYNEQFF. The CDR3 coding sequence is TGCGCCAGCAGCATGACTAGCGGGAGCGCGTACAATGAGCAGTTCTTC. The chain joins TRBV5-1 to TRBJ2-1; 12 nucleotides line up with TRBD2. Germline CDR1 is SGHRS and CDR2 is YFSETQ. J lost 4 bases, V lost 4 bases, and 6 bases had no gene match. This CDR3 has 16 amino acids. The variable domain in full, completed from reference TRBV5-1 and TRBJ2-1, reads KAGVTQTPRYLIKTRGQQVTLSCSPISGHRSVSWYQQTPGQGLQFLFEYFSETQRNKGNFPGRFSGRQFSNSRSEMNVSTLELGDSALYLCASSMTSGSAYNEQFFGPGTRLTVL.

This clonotype was detected ten times or more. The chain couples TRBV24-1 to TRBJ2-1; 11 bases fit TRBD2. This CDR3 has 15 amino acids. The V segment lost 9 bases and the J segment 6 bases; nucleotides outside the gene matches: 9. The germline V gene has CDR1 KGHDR and CDR2 SFDVKD. The CDR3 region is CATSLELAGGNEQFF. In nucleotides, the CDR3 is TGTGCCACCTCATTGGAGCTAGCGGGAGGCAATGAGCAGTTCTTC.

This clonotype was picked up a small number of times. The chain recombines TRBV5-1 with TRBJ2-7; 7 bases align to TRBD1. Germline V gene sequence: CDR1 SGHRS, CDR2 YFSETQ. The V gene end was trimmed by 5 bases and the J gene end by 11 bases; junction bases not matched to a gene: 7. The CDR3 loop spans 11 amino acids. The CDR3 nucleotides read TGCGCCAGCAGACGTGACAGGGCGAAGTACTTC. It translates to CASRRDRAKYF.